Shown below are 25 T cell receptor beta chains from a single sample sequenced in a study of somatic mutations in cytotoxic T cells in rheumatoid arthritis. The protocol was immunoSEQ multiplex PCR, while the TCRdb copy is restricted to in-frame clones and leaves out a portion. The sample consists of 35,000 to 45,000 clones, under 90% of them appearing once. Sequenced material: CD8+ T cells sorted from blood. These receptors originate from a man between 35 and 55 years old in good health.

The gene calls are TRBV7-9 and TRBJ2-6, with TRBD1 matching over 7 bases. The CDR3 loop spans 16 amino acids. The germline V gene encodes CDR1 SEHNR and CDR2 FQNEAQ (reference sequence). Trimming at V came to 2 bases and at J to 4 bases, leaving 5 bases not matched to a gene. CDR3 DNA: TGTGCCAGCAGCTTACCCGACAGGGCCGGGGCCAACGTCCTGACTTTC. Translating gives CASSLPDRAGANVLTF.

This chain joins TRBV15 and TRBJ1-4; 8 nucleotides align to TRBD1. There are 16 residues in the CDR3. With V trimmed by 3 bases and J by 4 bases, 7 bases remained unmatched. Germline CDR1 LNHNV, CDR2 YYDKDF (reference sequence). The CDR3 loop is CATSSDRDRSNEKLFF. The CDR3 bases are TGTGCCACCAGCAGTGACCGGGACAGGAGTAATGAAAAACTGTTTTTT.

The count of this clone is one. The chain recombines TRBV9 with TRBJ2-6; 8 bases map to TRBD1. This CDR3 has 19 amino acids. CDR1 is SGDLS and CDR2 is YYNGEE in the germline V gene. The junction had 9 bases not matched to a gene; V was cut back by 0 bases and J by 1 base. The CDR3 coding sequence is TGTGCCAGCAGCGTAGGGTCGGCAGGGGGCTCTTCTGGGGCCAACGTCCTGACTTTC. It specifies CASSVGSAGGSSGANVLTF.

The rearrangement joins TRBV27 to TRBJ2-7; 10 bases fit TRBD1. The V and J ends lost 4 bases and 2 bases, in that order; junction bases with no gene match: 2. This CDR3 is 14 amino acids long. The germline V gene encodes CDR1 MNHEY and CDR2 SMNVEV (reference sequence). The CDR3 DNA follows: TGTGCCAGCAGTTACGGACAGGGGGCCTACGAGCAGTACTTC. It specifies CASSYGQGAYEQYF.

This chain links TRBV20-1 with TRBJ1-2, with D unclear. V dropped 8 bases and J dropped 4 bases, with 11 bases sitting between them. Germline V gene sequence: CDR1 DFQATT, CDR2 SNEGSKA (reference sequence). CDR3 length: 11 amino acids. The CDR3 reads CSPRDGYGYTF. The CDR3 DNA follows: TGCAGTCCTCGCGACGGCTATGGCTACACCTTC.

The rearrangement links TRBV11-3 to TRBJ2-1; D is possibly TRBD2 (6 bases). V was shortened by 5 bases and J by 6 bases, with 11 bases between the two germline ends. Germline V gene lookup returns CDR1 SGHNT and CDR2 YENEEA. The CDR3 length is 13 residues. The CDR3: CASSPGTSNEQFF. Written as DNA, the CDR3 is TGTGCCAGCAGCCCTGGGACTTCCAATGAGCAGTTCTTC.

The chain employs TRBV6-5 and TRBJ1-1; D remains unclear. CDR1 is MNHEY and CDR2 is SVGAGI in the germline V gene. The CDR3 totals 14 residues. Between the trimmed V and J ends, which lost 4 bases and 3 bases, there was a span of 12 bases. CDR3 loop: CASSWREGDTEAFF. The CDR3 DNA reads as TGTGCCAGCAGTTGGAGAGAAGGTGACACTGAAGCTTTCTTT.

This CDR3 is CASSSRHEQFF. The CDR3 DNA sequence: TGTGCCAGCAGCTCCCGACACGAGCAGTTCTTC. This chain connects TRBV11-2 to TRBJ2-1; D unresolved. The CDR3 runs to 11 residues. The V end was cut by 4 bases, the J end by 10 bases, with 8 bases between. The germline gives CDR1 SGHAT, CDR2 FQNNGV.

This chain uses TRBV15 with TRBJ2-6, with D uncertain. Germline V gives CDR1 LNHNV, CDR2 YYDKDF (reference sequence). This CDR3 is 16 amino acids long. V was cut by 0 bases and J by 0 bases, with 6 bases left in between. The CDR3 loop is CATSRDSLSGANVLTF. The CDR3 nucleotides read TGTGCCACCAGCAGAGATAGTCTCTCTGGGGCCAACGTCCTGACTTTC.

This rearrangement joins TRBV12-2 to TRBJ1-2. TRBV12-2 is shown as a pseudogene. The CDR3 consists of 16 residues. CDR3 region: CASRFPRGRGNYGYTF. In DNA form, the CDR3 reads TGTGCAAGTCGCTTCCCGCGGGGTAGGGGTAACTATGGCTACACCTTC.

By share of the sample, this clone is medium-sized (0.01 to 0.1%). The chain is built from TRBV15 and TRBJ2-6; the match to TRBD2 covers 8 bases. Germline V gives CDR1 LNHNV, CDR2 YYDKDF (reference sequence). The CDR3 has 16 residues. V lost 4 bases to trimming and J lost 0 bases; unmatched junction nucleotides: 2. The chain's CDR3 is CATSITSGSGANVLTF. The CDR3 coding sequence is TGTGCCACCAGCATAACTAGCGGCTCTGGGGCCAACGTCCTGACTTTC.

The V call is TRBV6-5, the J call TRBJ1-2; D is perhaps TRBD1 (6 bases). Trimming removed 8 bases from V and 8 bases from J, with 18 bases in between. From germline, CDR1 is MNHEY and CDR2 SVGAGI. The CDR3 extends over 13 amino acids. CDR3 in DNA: TGTGCCAGCGCCAGGGGCGAATCAGGCGGCTACACCTTC. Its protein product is CASARGESGGYTF.

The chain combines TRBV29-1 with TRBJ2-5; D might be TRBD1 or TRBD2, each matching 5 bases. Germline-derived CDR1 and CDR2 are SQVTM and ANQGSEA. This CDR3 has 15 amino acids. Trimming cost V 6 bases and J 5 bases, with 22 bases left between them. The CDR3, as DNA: TGCAGCGTGGGGCGTGCAGGGTCCCGAGGGGAGACCCAGTACTTC. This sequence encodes CSVGRAGSRGETQYF.

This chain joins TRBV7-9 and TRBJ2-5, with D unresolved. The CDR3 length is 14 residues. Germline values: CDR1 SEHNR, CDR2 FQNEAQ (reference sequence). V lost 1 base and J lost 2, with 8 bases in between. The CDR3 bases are TGTGCCAGCAGCTTAGATTGGAAGCAAGAGACCCAGTACTTC. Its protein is CASSLDWKQETQYF.

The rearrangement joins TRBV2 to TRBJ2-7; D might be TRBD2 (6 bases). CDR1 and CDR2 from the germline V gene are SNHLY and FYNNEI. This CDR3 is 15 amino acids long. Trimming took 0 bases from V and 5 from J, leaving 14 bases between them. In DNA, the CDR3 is TGTGCCAGCAGTGAAGCGGGGGGAATCCTTCACGAGCAGTACTTC. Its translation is CASSEAGGILHEQYF.

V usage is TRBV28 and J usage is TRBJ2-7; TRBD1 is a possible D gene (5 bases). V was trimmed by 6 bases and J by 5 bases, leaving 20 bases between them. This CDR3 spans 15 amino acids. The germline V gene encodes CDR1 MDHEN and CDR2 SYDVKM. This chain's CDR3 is CASSYLVQGTHEQYF. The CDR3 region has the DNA TGTGCCAGCAGCTATTTGGTTCAGGGAACCCACGAGCAGTACTTC.

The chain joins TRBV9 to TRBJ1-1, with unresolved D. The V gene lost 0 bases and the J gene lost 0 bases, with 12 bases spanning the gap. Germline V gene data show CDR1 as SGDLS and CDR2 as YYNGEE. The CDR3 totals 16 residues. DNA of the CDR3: TGTGCCAGCAGCGTAGTTGAGGGTATTATGAACACTGAAGCTTTCTTT. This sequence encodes CASSVVEGIMNTEAFF.

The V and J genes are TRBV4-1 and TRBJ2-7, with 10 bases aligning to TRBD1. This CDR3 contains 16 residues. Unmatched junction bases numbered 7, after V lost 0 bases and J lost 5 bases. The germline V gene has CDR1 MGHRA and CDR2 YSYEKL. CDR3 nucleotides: TGCGCCAGCAGCCAAGATGGGAGGGACAGGGGTGACGAGCAGTACTTC. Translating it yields CASSQDGRDRGDEQYF.

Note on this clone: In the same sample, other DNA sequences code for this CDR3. CDR3 nucleotide sequence: TGCGCCAGCAGCCGGAATACCGGGACGAACACTGAAGCTTTCTTT. Its protein is CASSRNTGTNTEAFF. This chain uses TRBV4-1 with TRBJ1-1, with D possibly being TRBD1 (5 bases). Germline values: CDR1 MGHRA, CDR2 YSYEKL. V lost 4 bases, J lost 1 base, and 13 bases lay in between. This CDR3 is 15 amino acids long.

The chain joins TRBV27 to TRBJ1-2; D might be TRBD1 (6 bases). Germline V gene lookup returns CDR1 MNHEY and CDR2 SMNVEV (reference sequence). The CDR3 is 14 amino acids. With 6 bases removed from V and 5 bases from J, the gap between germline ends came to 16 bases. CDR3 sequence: CASSPGQRGYGYTF. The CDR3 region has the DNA TGTGCCAGCAGCCCCGGACAGCGAGGTTATGGCTACACCTTC.

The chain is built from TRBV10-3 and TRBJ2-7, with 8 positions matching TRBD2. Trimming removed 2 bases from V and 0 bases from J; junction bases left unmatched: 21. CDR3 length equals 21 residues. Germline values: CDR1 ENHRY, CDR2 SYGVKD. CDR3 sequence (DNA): TGTGCCATCAGTGAGCCAACCCCACTAGCGGACAAAATGGGCCCCTCCTACGAGCAGTACTTC. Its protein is CAISEPTPLADKMGPSYEQYF.

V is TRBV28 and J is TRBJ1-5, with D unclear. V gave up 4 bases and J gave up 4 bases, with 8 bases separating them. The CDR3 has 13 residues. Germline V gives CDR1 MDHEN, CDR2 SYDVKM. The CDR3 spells CASSYISNQPQHF. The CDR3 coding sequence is TGTGCCAGCAGTTATATTTCAAATCAGCCCCAGCATTTT. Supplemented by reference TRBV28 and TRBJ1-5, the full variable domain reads DVKVTQSSRYLVKRTGEKVFLECVQDMDHENMFWYRQDPGLGLRLIYFSYDVKMKEKGDIPEGYSVSREKKERFSLILESASTNQTSMYLCASSYISNQPQHFGDGTRLSIL.

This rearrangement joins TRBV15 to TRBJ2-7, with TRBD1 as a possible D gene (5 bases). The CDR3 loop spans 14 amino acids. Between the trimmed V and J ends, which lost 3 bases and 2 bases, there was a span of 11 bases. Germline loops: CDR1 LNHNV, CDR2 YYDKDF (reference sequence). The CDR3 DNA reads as TGTGCCACCAGCAGGGGCAGGGTTACCTACGAGCAGTACTTC. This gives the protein CATSRGRVTYEQYF.

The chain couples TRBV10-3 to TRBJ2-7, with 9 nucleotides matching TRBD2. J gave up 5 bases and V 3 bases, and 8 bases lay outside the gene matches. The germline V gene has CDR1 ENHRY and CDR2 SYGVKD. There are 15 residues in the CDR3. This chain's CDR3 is CAISEESGRINEQYF. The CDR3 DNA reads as TGTGCCATCAGTGAAGAGAGCGGGAGGATCAACGAGCAGTACTTC.

CDR3 bases: TGTGCCAGCAGCCGAAAGGACTGGGATACGCAGTATTTT. It encodes CASSRKDWDTQYF. This chain joins TRBV7-6 and TRBJ2-3; D may be TRBD2 (5 bases). The V and J ends lost 5 bases and 6 bases respectively, with 12 bases between them. There are 13 residues in the CDR3. Germline values: CDR1 SGHVS, CDR2 FNYEAQ.